This paragraph covers one TCR beta chain sequence. As yet, its antigen is unknown. The germline V gene has CDR1 LGHNA and CDR2 YNFKEQ. CDR3 size: 21 residues. Trimming cost V 4 bases and J 0 bases, with 28 bases left between them. This record comes from a study of T-cell reconstitution after alpha-beta-depleted transplantation in children. Study conclusions and caveats: Alpha-beta T cells present about two months after transplant were reported to originate from several hundred expanded graft clones.

This sample's TCRbeta library carried unique molecular identifier barcodes. TCRdb recomputed calls from the PCR reads with MiXCR, one row per CDR3 protein. The sample includes fewer than 700,000 distinct CDR3 sequences, roughly 13% of them seen just once. The sample was PBMCs, mostly from graft donor cells, taken 360 days after TCRalphabeta/CD19-depleted stem cell transplant. The sequence derives from a male patient aged 5 to 17 who had a stem cell transplant for acute myeloid leukemia, so the T cells may come from the graft donor. The chain employs TRBV4-2 and TRBJ2-1; D perhaps matches TRBD2 (7 bases). The CDR3 spells CASSPGDYGRGWRVSYNEQFF. The CDR3 nucleotides read TGTGCCAGCAGCCCGGGGGACTATGGCAGGGGTTGGCGAGTCTCCTACAATGAGCAGTTCTTC.